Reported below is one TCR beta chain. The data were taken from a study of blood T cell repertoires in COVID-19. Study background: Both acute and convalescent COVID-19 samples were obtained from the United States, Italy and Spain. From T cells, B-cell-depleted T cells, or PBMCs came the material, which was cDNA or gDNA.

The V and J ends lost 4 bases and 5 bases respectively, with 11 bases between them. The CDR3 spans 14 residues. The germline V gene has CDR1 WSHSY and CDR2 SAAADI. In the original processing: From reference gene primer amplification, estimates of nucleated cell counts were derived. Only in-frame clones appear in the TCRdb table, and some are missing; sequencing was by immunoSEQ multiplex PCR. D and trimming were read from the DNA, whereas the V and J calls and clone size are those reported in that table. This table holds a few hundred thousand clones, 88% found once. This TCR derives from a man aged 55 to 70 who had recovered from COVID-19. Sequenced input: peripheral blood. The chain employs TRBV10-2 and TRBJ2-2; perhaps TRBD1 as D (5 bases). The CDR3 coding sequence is TGCGCCAGCAGTGTCTCAGGGAATACCGGGGAGCTGTTTTTT. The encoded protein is CASSVSGNTGELFF.